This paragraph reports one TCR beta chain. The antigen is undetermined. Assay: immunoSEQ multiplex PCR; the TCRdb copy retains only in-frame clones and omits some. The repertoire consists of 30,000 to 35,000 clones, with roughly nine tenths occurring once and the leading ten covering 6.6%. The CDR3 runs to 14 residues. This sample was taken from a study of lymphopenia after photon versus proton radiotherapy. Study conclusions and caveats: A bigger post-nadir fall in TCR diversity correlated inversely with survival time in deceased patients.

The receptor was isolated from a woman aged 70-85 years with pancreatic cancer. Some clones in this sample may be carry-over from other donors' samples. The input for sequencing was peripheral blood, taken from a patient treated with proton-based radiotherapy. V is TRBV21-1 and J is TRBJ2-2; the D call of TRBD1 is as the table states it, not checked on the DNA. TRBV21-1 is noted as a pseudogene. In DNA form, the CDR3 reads TGTGCCAGCAGCAATGTGGCATCCACCGGGGAGCTGTTTTTT. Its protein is CASSNVASTGELFF.